This TCR beta chain was retrieved from a study of blood T cell repertoires in COVID-19. For the study at large: Samples representing acute and convalescent COVID-19 were sourced from the United States, Italy and Spain. PBMCs, B-cell-depleted T cells, or T cells provided the cDNA or gDNA that made up the material.

Germline trimming cut 1 base from V and 4 bases from J; bases unmatched to any gene: 10. The CDR3 spans 16 residues. The germline gives CDR1 SGDLS, CDR2 YYNGEE. Per the original methods: Scientists estimated how many nucleated cells there were by amplifying reference gene primers. Only in-frame clones appear in the TCRdb table, and some are missing; sequencing was by immunoSEQ multiplex PCR. V and J calls and clone size are those listed in that table; D and trimming were worked out from the DNA. The data contain 250,000 to 400,000 clones, 80% to 90% of them singletons. The sample taken for sequencing was peripheral blood. The chain recombines TRBV9 with TRBJ2-7, with 8 bases identical to TRBD1. The TCR comes from a man in his fifties or sixties with active or convalescent COVID-19. The CDR3 protein is CASSVFSGGAPYEQYF. The CDR3 nucleotides are TGTGCCAGCAGCGTATTTTCAGGGGGCGCCCCGTACGAGCAGTACTTC.